This T cell receptor beta chain came from a study of blood T cell repertoires in COVID-19. In the original analysis: The assay estimated nucleated cells by amplifying reference gene primers. TCRdb's table, derived via immunoSEQ multiplex PCR, lists solely in-frame clones and lacks some. V and J calls and clone size are given by that table; D and trimming were obtained from the DNA. The top ten hold 10% of the sample, which has 200,000 or so clones, around 80% seen once. Specimen: peripheral blood. This TCR came from an elderly woman with COVID-19, enrolled during active disease.

DNA for the CDR3: TGTGCCAGTAGTGGGGGACAGGGTTTTCTGTCACCCCTCCACTTT. Protein sequence: CASSGGQGFLSPLHF. The V gene is TRBV19, the J gene TRBJ1-6; 9 nucleotides line up with TRBD1. Trimming at V came to 5 bases and at J to 10 bases, leaving 9 bases not matched to a gene. Germline assignment: CDR1 LNHDA and CDR2 SQIVND (reference sequence). The CDR3 covers 15 residues.